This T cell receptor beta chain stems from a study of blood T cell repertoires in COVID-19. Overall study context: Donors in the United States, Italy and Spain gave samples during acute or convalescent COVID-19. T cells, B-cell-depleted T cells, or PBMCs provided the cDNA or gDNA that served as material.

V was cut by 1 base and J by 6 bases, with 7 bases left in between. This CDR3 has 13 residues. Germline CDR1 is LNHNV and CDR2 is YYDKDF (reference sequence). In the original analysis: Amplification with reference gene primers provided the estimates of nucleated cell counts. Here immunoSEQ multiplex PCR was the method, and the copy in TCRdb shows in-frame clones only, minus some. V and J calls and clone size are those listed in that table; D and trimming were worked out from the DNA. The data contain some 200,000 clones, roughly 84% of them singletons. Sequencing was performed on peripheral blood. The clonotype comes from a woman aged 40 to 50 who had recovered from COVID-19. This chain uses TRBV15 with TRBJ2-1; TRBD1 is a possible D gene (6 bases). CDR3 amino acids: CATSRGRGNEQFF. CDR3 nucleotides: TGTGCCACCAGCAGAGGCAGGGGCAATGAGCAGTTCTTC. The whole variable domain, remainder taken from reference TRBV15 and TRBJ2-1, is DAMVIQNPRYQVTQFGKPVTLSCSQTLNHNVMYWYQQKSSQAPKLLFHYYDKDFNNEADTPDNFQSRRPNTSFCFLDIRSPGLGDTAMYLCATSRGRGNEQFFGPGTRLTVL.